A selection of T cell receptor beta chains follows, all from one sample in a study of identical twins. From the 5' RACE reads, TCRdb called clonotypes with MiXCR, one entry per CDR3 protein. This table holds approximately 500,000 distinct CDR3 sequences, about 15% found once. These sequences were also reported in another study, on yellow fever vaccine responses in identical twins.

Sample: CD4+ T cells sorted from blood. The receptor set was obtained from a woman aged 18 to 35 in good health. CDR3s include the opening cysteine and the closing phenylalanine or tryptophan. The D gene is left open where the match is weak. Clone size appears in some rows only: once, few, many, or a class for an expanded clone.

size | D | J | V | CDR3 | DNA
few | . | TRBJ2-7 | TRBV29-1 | CSAGDGQTYEQYF | TGCAGCGCGGGCGACGGGCAGACCTACGAGCAGTACTTC
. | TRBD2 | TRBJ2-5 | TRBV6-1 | CASSEREGGTQYF | TGTGCCAGCAGTGAACGGGAGGGTGGGACCCAGTACTTC
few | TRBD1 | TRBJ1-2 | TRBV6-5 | CASSYSGGLDYGYTF | TGTGCCAGCAGTTACTCAGGGGGCCTGGACTATGGCTACACCTTC
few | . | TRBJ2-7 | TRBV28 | CASSFPRLGEQYF | TGTGCCAGCAGTTTTCCCCGTTTGGGGGAGCAGTACTTC
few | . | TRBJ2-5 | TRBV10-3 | CAISDGSETQYF | TGTGCCATCAGTGATGGGTCAGAGACCCAGTACTTC
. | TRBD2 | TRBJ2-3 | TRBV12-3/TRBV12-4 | CASSRSRDYRTDTQYF | TGTGCCAGCAGTCGTTCACGGGACTACCGCACAGATACGCAGTATTTT
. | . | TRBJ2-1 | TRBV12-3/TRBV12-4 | CASTLAPLGVGNEQFF | TGTGCCAGCACCCTGGCCCCACTAGGAGTAGGCAATGAGCAGTTCTTC
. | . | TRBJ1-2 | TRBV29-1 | CSVEGGVRGYTF | TGCAGCGTTGAAGGCGGGGTACGTGGCTACACCTTC
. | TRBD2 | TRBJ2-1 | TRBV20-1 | CCARDLRTSGGARNEQFF | TGCTGTGCTAGAGATCTCCGGACTAGCGGGGGGGCCCGCAATGAGCAGTTCTTC
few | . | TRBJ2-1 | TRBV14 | CASSQDVGEQFF | TGTGCCAGCAGCCAAGATGTTGGTGAGCAGTTCTTC
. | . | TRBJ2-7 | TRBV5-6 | CASSTFGEPYEQYF | TGTGCCAGCAGCACTTTTGGGGAACCCTACGAGCAGTACTTC
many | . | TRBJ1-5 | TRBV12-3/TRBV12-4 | CASSSGTNQPQHF | TGTGCCAGCAGTTCGGGAACCAATCAGCCCCAGCATTTT
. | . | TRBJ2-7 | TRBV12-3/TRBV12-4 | CASTNPGDYEQYF | TGTGCCAGCACCAACCCGGGTGACTACGAGCAGTACTTC
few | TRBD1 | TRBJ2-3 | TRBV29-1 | CSVEQGAGDTQYF | TGCAGCGTTGAGCAGGGGGCAGGGGATACGCAGTATTTT
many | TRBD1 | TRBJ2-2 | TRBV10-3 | CAIMVGGPNTGELFF | TGTGCCATCATGGTAGGGGGCCCGAACACCGGGGAGCTGTTTTTT
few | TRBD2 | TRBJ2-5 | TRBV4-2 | CASSQGTSNQETQYF | TGTGCCAGCAGCCAAGGGACTAGTAATCAAGAGACCCAGTACTTC
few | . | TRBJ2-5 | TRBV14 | CASSLTLGRGEETQYF | TGTGCCAGCAGCCTAACTTTGGGCAGGGGAGAAGAGACCCAGTACTTC
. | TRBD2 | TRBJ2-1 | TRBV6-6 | CASNGGNYNEQFF | TGTGCCAGCAACGGGGGGAACTACAATGAGCAGTTCTTC
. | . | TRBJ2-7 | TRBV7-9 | CASSPRPSSYEQYF | TGTGCCAGCAGCCCGCGACCTAGCTCCTACGAGCAGTACTTC
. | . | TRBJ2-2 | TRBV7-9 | CASSGSSGANTGELFF | TGTGCCAGCAGCGGCAGTAGCGGAGCTAACACCGGGGAGCTGTTTTTT
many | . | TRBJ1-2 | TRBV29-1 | CSVEMGGSYGYTF | TGCAGCGTTGAGATGGGAGGGTCCTATGGCTACACCTTC
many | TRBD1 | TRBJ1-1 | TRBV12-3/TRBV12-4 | CASSNYLGQGGTEAFF | TGTGCCAGCAGCAACTACCTCGGACAGGGGGGGACTGAAGCTTTCTTT
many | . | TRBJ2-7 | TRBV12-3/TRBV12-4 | CASSFGAHEQYF | TGTGCCAGCAGTTTCGGCGCCCACGAGCAGTACTTC
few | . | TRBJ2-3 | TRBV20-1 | CSANPVDLGTDTQYF | TGCAGTGCTAATCCCGTAGATCTCGGAACAGATACGCAGTATTTT
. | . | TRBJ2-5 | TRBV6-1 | CASSGDWGQETQYF | TGTGCCAGCAGTGGAGATTGGGGGCAAGAGACCCAGTACTTC
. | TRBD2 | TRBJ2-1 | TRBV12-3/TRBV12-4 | CASTTLAGAINEQFF | TGTGCCAGCACCACTTTAGCGGGAGCTATTAATGAGCAGTTCTTC